The 17 T cell receptor beta chains below come from one sample, sequenced in a study of shared clonotypes between healthy human individuals. Clones were read by immunoSEQ multiplex PCR, and TCRdb kept only the in-frame ones, dropping some. The sample holds 490,000 or so clones, over 60% seen once. Sequencing was done on a sample of PBMCs. Receptor source: a middle-aged woman in good health. Some clones in this sample may be carry-over from other donors' samples.

About this clone itself: One end of the junction is discordant with germline, which a read error may explain. V usage is TRBV27 and J usage is TRBJ2-1; 7 bases are shared with TRBD2. CDR1 MNHEY and CDR2 SMNVEV come from the germline V gene (reference sequence). The CDR3 spans 15 residues. CDR3 sequence reads: CASSPTSAPYIEQFF. The CDR3 bases are TGTGCCAGCAGTCCTACTAGCGCTCCCTACATTGAGCAGTTCTTC.

This clone was detected only a few times. The rearrangement links TRBV23-1 to TRBJ2-5; 15 bases align to TRBD2. TRBV23-1 is assigned to the ORF class and has an uncertain function. The CDR3 runs 18 residues. After removal of 10 bases from V and 2 bases from J, the junction contained 14 bases not matched to a gene. The CDR3 loop reads CANPGLAGGPLRQETQYF. In nucleotides, the CDR3 is TGCGCCAACCCGGGACTAGCGGGAGGCCCCCTTCGTCAAGAGACCCAGTACTTC.

The chain is built from TRBV29-1 and TRBJ2-1; 8 bases are shared with TRBD1. CDR3 length equals 14 residues. Germline CDR1 SQVTM, CDR2 ANQGSEA. V shed 6 bases, J shed 10 bases, and the junction held 14 bases outside the gene matches. CDR3: CSVRTQGASYEQFF. DNA of the CDR3: TGCAGCGTCCGAACCCAGGGGGCGTCATACGAGCAGTTCTTC.

In regard to this clone: The conserved phenylalanine or tryptophan is not found at the CDR3 terminus, so this likely reflects a read error. The J gene is TRBJ1-5, the V gene TRBV7-2, with D possibly TRBD1 on 5 matching bases. The CDR3 sequence is 15 residues long. CDR1 is SGHTA, CDR2 FQGNSA, per germline. V gave up 1 base and J gave up 5 bases, with 12 bases separating them. CDR3 sequence reads: CASSLEVQGYQPQHS. CDR3 coding DNA: TGTGCCAGCAGCTTAGAAGTGCAGGGATATCAGCCCCAGCATTCT.

This chain links TRBV10-3 with TRBJ1-1; tentative D call: TRBD1 (5 bases). The ends were cut back, 4 bases at V and 3 bases at J, with 12 bases in the middle. The germline V gene encodes CDR1 ENHRY and CDR2 SYGVKD. This CDR3 region has 14 residues. DNA for the CDR3: TGTGCCATCAGTGGAGGCAGGGATTACACTGAAGCTTTCTTT. Translated: CAISGGRDYTEAFF.

V and J are TRBV19 and TRBJ2-7; D is perhaps TRBD1 (5 bases). The germline V gene encodes CDR1 LNHDA and CDR2 SQIVND (reference sequence). The CDR3 is made up of 15 amino acids. V lost 1 base and J lost 2, with 12 bases in between. The CDR3 sequence: CASSIGSSTAYEQYF. The CDR3 DNA reads TGTGCCAGTAGTATAGGGAGTTCGACAGCCTACGAGCAGTACTTC.

This clone was seen only a few times. V is TRBV30 and J is TRBJ2-3, with D possibly TRBD2 on 7 matching bases. The V and J ends lost 4 bases and 2 bases respectively, with 13 bases between them. This CDR3 spans 14 amino acids. Germline values: CDR1 GTSNPN, CDR2 SVGIG (reference sequence). CDR3 DNA: TGTGCCTGGAAAGGGGGAGGGCCCACAGATACGCAGTATTTT. This gives the protein CAWKGGGPTDTQYF.

The chain combines TRBV7-2 with TRBJ2-7; D is unclear. V lost 1 base, J lost 0 bases, and 10 bases lay in between. The CDR3 length is 15 residues. CDR1 SGHTA and CDR2 FQGNSA come from the germline V gene. As DNA, the CDR3 is TGTGCCAGCAGCTTAGATGTCCCCCCCTCCTACGAGCAGTACTTC. Residues: CASSLDVPPSYEQYF.

The V and J genes are TRBV9 and TRBJ2-3, with 8 bases aligning to TRBD2. Germline CDR1 reads SGDLS; CDR2 reads YYNGEE. This CDR3 is built from 15 residues. Unmatched junction bases numbered 1, after V lost 0 bases and J lost 1 base. The CDR3 bases are TGTGCCAGCAGCGTAGAAGCGGGAGGCACAGATACGCAGTATTTT. This gives the protein CASSVEAGGTDTQYF.

The V and J genes are TRBV6-6 and TRBJ2-7; perhaps TRBD1 as D (5 bases). The germline V and J ends were trimmed by 2 bases and 2 bases, with 10 bases remaining between them. CDR3 length: 14 amino acids. The germline CDR1 and CDR2 sequences are MNHNY and SVGAGI (reference sequence). CDR3 region: CASSYRGGTYEQYF. The DNA for the CDR3 is TGTGCCAGCAGTTACAGGGGCGGAACCTACGAGCAGTACTTC.

CDR3 in amino acids: CAAKMLEYEQYF. CDR3 DNA sequence: TGTGCCGCCAAAATGTTAGAATACGAGCAGTACTTC. The chain couples TRBV27 to TRBJ2-7, with D unresolved. From germline, CDR1 is MNHEY and CDR2 SMNVEV (reference sequence). V shed 11 bases and J shed 4 bases, with 15 bases lying between them. This CDR3 has 12 amino acids.

The chain employs TRBV2 and TRBJ2-1; 10 bases map to TRBD2. The V gene's germline CDR1 is SNHLY and CDR2 FYNNEI. J was trimmed by 7 bases and V by 6 bases; bases with no gene match: 6. The CDR3 runs 14 residues. This chain's CDR3 is CASSKLAGLNEQFF. The CDR3 DNA follows: TGTGCCAGCAGCAAACTAGCGGGACTAAATGAGCAGTTCTTC.

V and J are TRBV29-1 and TRBJ2-7; the match to TRBD2 covers 10 bases. The CDR3 extends over 14 amino acids. Per germline, CDR1 SQVTM and CDR2 ANQGSEA. V was clipped by 5 bases and J by 6 bases; unmatched bases: 10. The CDR3 reads CSVSTSGKAGEQYF. CDR3 nucleotides: TGCAGCGTTTCTACTAGCGGGAAGGCGGGCGAGCAGTACTTC.

The chain carries TRBV2 and TRBJ1-5; no definite D call. Germline lookup yields CDR1 SNHLY and CDR2 FYNNEI. The CDR3 is made up of 15 amino acids. Deletions cut 2 bases from V and 0 bases from J, with 8 bases between. The CDR3 sequence: CASSEREYSNQPQHF. The CDR3 nucleotides are TGTGCCAGCAGTGAAAGGGAGTATAGCAATCAGCCCCAGCATTTT.

The V and J genes are TRBV28 and TRBJ1-1; TRBD1 matches at 10 bases. V dropped 7 bases and J dropped 6; count of bases not matched to a gene: 8. This CDR3 comprises 14 residues. Looked up from germline, CDR1 is MDHEN and CDR2 is SYDVKM. The CDR3 region has the DNA TGTGCCAGCAAGTGGGACAGGGGATCCGCTGAAGCTTTCTTT. The encoded protein is CASKWDRGSAEAFF. The whole variable domain, filled in from reference TRBV28 and TRBJ1-1, reads DVKVTQSSRYLVKRTGEKVFLECVQDMDHENMFWYRQDPGLGLRLIYFSYDVKMKEKGDIPEGYSVSREKKERFSLILESASTNQTSMYLCASKWDRGSAEAFFGQGTRLTVV.

The chain combines TRBV18 with TRBJ1-5; D remains ambiguous. Looked up from germline, CDR1 is KGHSH and CDR2 is LQKENI. V was clipped by 0 bases and J by 3 bases, with 9 bases between them. The CDR3 loop spans 15 amino acids. CDR3 nucleotide sequence: TGTGCCAGCTCACCACCGAGCAGTCCCAATCAGCCCCAGCATTTT. The encoded protein is CASSPPSSPNQPQHF. Based on the CDR3 plus reference TRBV18 and TRBJ1-5, the full variable domain is NAGVMQNPRHLVRRRGQEARLRCSPMKGHSHVYWYRQLPEEGLKFMVYLQKENIIDESGMPKERFSAEFPKEGPSILRIQQVVRGDSAAYFCASSPPSSPNQPQHFGDGTRLSIL.

This chain joins TRBV9 and TRBJ2-1, with 12 bases identical to TRBD2. The CDR3 totals 18 residues. Germline V gene data show CDR1 as SGDLS and CDR2 as YYNGEE. With 4 bases clipped from V and 0 bases from J, the junction kept 8 bases outside the gene matches. CDR3 in DNA: TGTGCCAGCAGCTTGAGGACTAGCGGGGTAACCTCCTACAATGAGCAGTTCTTC. Translating it yields CASSLRTSGVTSYNEQFF. The complete variable domain, with remaining parts taken from reference TRBV9 and TRBJ2-1, reads DSGVTQTPKHLITATGQRVTLRCSPRSGDLSVYWYQQSLDQGLQFLIQYYNGEERAKGNILERFSAQQFPDLHSELNLSSLELGDSALYFCASSLRTSGVTSYNEQFFGPGTRLTVL.